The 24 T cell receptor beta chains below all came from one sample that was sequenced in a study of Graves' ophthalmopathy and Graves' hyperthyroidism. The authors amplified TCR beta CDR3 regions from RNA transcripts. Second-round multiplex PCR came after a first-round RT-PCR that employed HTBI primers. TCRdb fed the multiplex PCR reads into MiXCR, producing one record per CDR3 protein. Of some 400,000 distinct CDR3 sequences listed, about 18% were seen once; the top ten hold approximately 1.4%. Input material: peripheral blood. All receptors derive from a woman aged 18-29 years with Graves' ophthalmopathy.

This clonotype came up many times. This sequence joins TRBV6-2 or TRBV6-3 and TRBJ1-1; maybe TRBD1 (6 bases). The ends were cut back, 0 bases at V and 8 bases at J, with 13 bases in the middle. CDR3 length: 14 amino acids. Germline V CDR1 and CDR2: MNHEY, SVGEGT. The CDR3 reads CASSYSGGIDEAFF. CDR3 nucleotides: TGTGCCAGCAGTTACTCTGGGGGCATCGACGAAGCTTTCTTT.

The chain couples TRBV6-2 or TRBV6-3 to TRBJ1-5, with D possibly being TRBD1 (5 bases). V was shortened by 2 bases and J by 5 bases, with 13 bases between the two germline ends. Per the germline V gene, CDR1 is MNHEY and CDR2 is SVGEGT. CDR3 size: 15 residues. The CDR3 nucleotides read TGTGCCAGCAGTTACGGCGGGACGGGGGATCAGCCCCAGCATTTT. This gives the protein CASSYGGTGDQPQHF.

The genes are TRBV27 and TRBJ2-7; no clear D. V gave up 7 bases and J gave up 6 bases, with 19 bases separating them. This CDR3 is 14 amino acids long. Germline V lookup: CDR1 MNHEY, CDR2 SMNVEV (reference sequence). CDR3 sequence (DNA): TGTGCCAGCACTCGCACCACCGGAATAGGCGAGCAGTACTTC. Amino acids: CASTRTTGIGEQYF.

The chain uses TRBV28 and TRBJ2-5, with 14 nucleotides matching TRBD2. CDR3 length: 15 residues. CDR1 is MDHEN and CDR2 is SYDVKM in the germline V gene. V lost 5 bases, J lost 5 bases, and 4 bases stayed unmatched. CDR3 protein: CASSGTSGGLETQYF. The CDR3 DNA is TGTGCCAGCAGTGGGACTAGCGGGGGTCTGGAGACCCAGTACTTC.

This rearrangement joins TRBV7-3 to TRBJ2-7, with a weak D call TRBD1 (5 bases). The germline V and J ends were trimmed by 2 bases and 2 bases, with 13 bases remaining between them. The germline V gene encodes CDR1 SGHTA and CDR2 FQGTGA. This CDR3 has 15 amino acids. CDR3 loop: CASSLGSWGTYEQYF. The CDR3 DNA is TGTGCCAGCAGCTTAGGCAGCTGGGGCACCTACGAGCAGTACTTC.

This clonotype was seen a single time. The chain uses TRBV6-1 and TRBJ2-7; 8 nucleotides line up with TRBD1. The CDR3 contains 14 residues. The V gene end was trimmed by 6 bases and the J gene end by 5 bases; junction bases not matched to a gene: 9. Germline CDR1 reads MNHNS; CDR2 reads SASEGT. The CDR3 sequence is CASSLPTGDDEQYF. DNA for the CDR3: TGTGCCAGCAGCCTCCCGACAGGGGACGACGAGCAGTACTTC.

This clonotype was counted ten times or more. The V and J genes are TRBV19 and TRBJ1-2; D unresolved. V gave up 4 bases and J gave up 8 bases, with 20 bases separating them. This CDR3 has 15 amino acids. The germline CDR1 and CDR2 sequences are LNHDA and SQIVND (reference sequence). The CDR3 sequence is CASSNSATLQRGYTF. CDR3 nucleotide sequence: TGTGCCAGTAGTAACTCAGCGACTCTTCAGAGGGGCTACACCTTC.

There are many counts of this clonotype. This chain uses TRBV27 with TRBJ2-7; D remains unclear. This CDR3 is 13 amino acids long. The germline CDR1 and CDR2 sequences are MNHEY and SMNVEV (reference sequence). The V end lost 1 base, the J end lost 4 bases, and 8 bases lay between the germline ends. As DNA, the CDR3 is TGTGCCAGCAGTTTATGGGCTGAGTACGAGCAGTACTTC. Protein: CASSLWAEYEQYF.

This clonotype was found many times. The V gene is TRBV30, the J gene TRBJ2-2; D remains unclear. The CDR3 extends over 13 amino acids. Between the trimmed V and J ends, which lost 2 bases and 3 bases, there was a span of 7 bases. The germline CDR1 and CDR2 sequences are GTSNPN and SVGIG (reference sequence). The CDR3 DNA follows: TGTGCCTGGAGTTTGAGAGACACCGGGGAGCTGTTTTTT. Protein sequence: CAWSLRDTGELFF.

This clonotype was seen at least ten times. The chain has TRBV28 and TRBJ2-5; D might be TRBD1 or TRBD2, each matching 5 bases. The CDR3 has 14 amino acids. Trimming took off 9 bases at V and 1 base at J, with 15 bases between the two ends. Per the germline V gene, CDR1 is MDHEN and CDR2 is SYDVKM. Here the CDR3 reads CASERGTFQETQYF. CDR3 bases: TGTGCCAGTGAGAGAGGGACCTTCCAAGAGACCCAGTACTTC.

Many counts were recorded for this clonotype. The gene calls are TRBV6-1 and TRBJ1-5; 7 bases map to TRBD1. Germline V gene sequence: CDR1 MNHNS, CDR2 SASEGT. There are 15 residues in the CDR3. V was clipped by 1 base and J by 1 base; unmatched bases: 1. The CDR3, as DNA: TGTGCCAGCAGTGAAGAAGGGGGCAGCAATCAGCCCCAGCATTTT. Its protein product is CASSEEGGSNQPQHF.

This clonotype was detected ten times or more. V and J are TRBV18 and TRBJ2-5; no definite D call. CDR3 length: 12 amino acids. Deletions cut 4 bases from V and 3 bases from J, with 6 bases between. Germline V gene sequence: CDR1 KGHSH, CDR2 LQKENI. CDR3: CASSHSEETQYF. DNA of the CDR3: TGTGCCAGCTCACATTCGGAAGAGACCCAGTACTTC.

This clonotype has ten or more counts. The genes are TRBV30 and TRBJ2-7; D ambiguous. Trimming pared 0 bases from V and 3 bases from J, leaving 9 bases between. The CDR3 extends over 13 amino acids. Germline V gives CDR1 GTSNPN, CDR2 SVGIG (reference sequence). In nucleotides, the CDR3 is TGTGCCTGGAGTGTCGAGACTGACTACGAGCAGTACTTC. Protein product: CAWSVETDYEQYF. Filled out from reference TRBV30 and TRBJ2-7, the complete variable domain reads SQTIHQWPATLVQPVGSPLSLECTVEGTSNPNLYWYRQAAGRGLQLLFYSVGIGQISSEVPQNLSASRPQDRQFILSSKKLLLSDSGFYLCAWSVETDYEQYFGPGTRLTVT.

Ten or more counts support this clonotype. The CDR3 DNA sequence: TGTGCCAGCAGTTTTCCCTCGGCTGGGGCCAACGTCCTGACTTTC. The encoded protein is CASSFPSAGANVLTF. The gene calls are TRBV28 and TRBJ2-6; unclear D gene. The CDR3 extends over 15 amino acids. The germline V gene encodes CDR1 MDHEN and CDR2 SYDVKM. Trimming removed 3 bases at V and 2 bases at J, with 8 bases between. The whole variable domain, filled in from reference TRBV28 and TRBJ2-6, reads DVKVTQSSRYLVKRTGEKVFLECVQDMDHENMFWYRQDPGLGLRLIYFSYDVKMKEKGDIPEGYSVSREKKERFSLILESASTNQTSMYLCASSFPSAGANVLTFGAGSRLTVL.

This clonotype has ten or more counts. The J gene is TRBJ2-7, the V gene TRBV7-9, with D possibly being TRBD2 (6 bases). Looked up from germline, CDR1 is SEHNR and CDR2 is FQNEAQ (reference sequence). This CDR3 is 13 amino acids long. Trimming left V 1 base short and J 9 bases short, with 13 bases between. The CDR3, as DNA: TGTGCCAGCAGCTTAGGGCGGGAACTAAGGCAGTACTTC. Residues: CASSLGRELRQYF.

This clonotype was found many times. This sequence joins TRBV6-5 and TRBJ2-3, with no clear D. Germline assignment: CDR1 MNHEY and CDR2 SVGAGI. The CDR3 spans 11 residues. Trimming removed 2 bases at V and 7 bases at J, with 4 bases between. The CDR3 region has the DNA TGTGCCAGCAGTTACAAAAATACGCAGTATTTT. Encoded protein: CASSYKNTQYF.

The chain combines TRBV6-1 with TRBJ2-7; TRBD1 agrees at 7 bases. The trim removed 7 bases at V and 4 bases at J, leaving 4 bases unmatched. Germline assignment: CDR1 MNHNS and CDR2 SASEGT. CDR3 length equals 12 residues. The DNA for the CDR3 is TGTGCCAGCACAAGACAGGGTTACGAGCAGTACTTC. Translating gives CASTRQGYEQYF.

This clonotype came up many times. CDR3 sequence (DNA): TGTGCCAGCAGCGGGCGAAGCCCATGGGAGACCCAGTACTTC. It encodes CASSGRSPWETQYF. The chain couples TRBV7-2 to TRBJ2-5; D unclear. The CDR3 is 14 residues long. The V end was cut by 5 bases, the J end by 5 bases, with 15 bases between. Germline V gene data show CDR1 as SGHTA and CDR2 as FQGNSA.

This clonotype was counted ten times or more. The CDR3 protein is CASSETLQPQHF. CDR3 coding DNA: TGCGCCAGCAGTGAGACCCTCCAGCCCCAGCATTTT. The chain recombines TRBV10-2 with TRBJ1-5; no definite D call. The CDR3 consists of 12 residues. Germline loops: CDR1 WSHSY, CDR2 SAAADI. V gave up 2 bases and J gave up 7 bases, with 6 bases separating them.

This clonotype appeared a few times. For the CDR3, the DNA is TGTGCCTGGAAGAGCCTTACCCAGACCCAGTACTTC. It is translated as CAWKSLTQTQYF. This rearrangement joins TRBV30 to TRBJ2-5; D not resolved. V was pared by 4 bases and J by 6 bases, with 12 bases between. CDR3 length: 12 residues. From germline, CDR1 is GTSNPN and CDR2 SVGIG (reference sequence).

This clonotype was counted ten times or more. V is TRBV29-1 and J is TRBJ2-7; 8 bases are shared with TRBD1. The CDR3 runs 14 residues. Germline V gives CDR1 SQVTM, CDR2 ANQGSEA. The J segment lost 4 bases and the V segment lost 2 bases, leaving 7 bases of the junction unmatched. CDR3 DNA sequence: TGCAGCGTTGAAACTCGTGACAGGGGTTACGAGCAGTACTTC. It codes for CSVETRDRGYEQYF.

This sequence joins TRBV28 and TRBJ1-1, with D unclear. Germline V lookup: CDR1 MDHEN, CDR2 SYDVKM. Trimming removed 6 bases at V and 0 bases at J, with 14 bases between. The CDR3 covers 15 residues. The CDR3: CASSPYLTVNTEAFF. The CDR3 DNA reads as TGTGCCAGCAGCCCCTATTTGACGGTGAACACTGAAGCTTTCTTT.

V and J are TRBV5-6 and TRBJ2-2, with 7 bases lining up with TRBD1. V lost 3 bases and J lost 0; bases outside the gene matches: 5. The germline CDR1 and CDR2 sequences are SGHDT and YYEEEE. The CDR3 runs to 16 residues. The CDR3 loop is CASSYAQGSNTGELFF. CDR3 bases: TGTGCCAGCAGCTACGCACAGGGGTCGAACACCGGGGAGCTGTTTTTT.

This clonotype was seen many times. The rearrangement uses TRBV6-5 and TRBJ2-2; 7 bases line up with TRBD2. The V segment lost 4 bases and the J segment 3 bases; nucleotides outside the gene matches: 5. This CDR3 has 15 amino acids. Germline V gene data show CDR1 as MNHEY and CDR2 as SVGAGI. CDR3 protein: CASSLSGAHTGELFF. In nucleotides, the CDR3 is TGTGCCAGCAGTTTAAGCGGGGCCCACACCGGGGAGCTGTTTTTT.